A single sample is the source of the 20 T cell receptor beta chains below, sequenced in a study of Tregs in tolerant kidney transplant recipients. Produced via immunoSEQ multiplex PCR; TCRdb's table is partial and in-frame only. The repertoire holds tens of thousands of clones, with roughly 93% as singletons. Sequencing used CD4+ T cells from blood, obtained before the transplant. The origin of the receptors is a human donor who received a combined kidney and bone marrow transplant.

DNA of the CDR3: TGTGCCAGCAGTTTAACAGGGCCTAGCAATCAGCCCCAGCATTTT. Amino acids: CASSLTGPSNQPQHF. V is TRBV27 and J is TRBJ1-5; a possible D gene is TRBD1 (6 bases). The CDR3 is 15 residues long. Germline assignment: CDR1 MNHEY and CDR2 SMNVEV (reference sequence). Trimming took off 2 bases at V and 0 bases at J, with 8 bases between the two ends.

J is TRBJ2-7 and V is TRBV12-2; no DNA check was done on the table's D call, TRBD2. TRBV12-2 is listed as a pseudogene. The CDR3 contains 17 residues. CDR3 DNA sequence: TGTGCAAGTCGCTTAGGGACTCTAGCGGGTTCTCGTTACGAGCAGTACTTC. Amino acids: CASRLGTLAGSRYEQYF.

V and J are TRBV5-4 and TRBJ2-7; TRBD1 is a possible D gene (5 bases). V lost 1 base and J 4 bases, leaving 12 bases between the germline ends. CDR3 size: 14 residues. Germline assignment: CDR1 SGHNT and CDR2 YYREEE (reference sequence). CDR3 nucleotides: TGTGCCAGCAGCTTGTCAGGGTCGGTATACGAGCAGTACTTC. Translated: CASSLSGSVYEQYF.

This clone was detected only once. The V gene is TRBV5-6, the J gene TRBJ1-1, with 7 positions matching TRBD1. Losses at the gene ends were 1 base for V and 2 bases for J; bases not matched to a gene: 5. The CDR3 has 15 amino acids. Germline CDR1 is SGHDT and CDR2 is YYEEEE. The CDR3 DNA is TGTGCCAGCAGCTTGTTCCCAGGGGGTAACACTGAAGCTTTCTTT. Protein sequence: CASSLFPGGNTEAFF.

This rearrangement joins TRBV11-3 to TRBJ2-7; 9 nucleotides align to TRBD1. The CDR3 extends over 13 amino acids. CDR1 is SGHNT and CDR2 is YENEEA in the germline V gene. After removal of 7 bases from V and 4 bases from J, the junction contained 5 bases not matched to a gene. In DNA, the CDR3 is TGTGCCAGCACCCCGGGACAGGGTTACGAGCAGTACTTC. This gives the protein CASTPGQGYEQYF.

With respect to this clone: An end of the junction does not agree with germline; a read error may underlie this. The chain carries TRBV14 and TRBJ1-2; D remains ambiguous. There are 12 residues in the CDR3. Germline values: CDR1 SGHDN, CDR2 FVKESK. In nucleotides, the CDR3 is TGTGCCAGCAGTCAAGGTACATACGGCTACACCTTC. It yields the protein CASSQGTYGYTF.

V usage is TRBV28 and J usage is TRBJ1-5; TRBD1 matches 7 bases. This CDR3 has 14 amino acids. Germline V CDR1 and CDR2: MDHEN, SYDVKM. The trim removed 4 bases at V and 7 bases at J, leaving 7 bases unmatched. CDR3 region: CASSSQGHGQPQHF. CDR3 nucleotide sequence: TGTGCCAGCAGTTCACAGGGGCACGGGCAGCCCCAGCATTTT.

J is TRBJ1-3 and V is TRBV6-6, with D hard to call. Germline V CDR1 and CDR2: MNHNY, SVGAGI (reference sequence). CDR3 size: 15 residues. Deletions cut 0 bases from V and 4 bases from J, with 10 bases between. This CDR3 is CASSYSISGGNTIYF. CDR3 DNA: TGTGCCAGCAGTTACTCGATTTCCGGGGGAAACACCATATATTTT.

This rearrangement joins TRBV10-3 to TRBJ1-2, with a weak D call TRBD1 (5 bases). This CDR3 is built from 13 residues. Trimming took 8 bases from V and 3 from J, leaving 13 bases between them. CDR1 and CDR2 (germline): ENHRY, SYGVKD. The CDR3 region is CAIAPREDYGYTF. Written as DNA, the CDR3 is TGTGCCATCGCCCCCAGGGAGGACTATGGCTACACCTTC.

This clone was seen a single time. The chain uses TRBV7-9 and TRBJ1-1; D is unresolved. Germline V lookup: CDR1 SEHNR, CDR2 FQNEAQ (reference sequence). Deletions cut 2 bases from V and 5 bases from J, with 12 bases between. The CDR3 covers 14 residues. CDR3 DNA: TGTGCCAGCAGCTTAATAGCCCCCCTTACTGAAGCTTTCTTT. It yields the protein CASSLIAPLTEAFF. The whole variable domain, filled in from reference TRBV7-9 and TRBJ1-1, reads DTGVSQNPRHKITKRGQNVTFRCDPISEHNRLYWYRQTLGQGPEFLTYFQNEAQLEKSRLLSDRFSAERPKGSFSTLEIQRTEQGDSAMYLCASSLIAPLTEAFFGQGTRLTVV.

The CDR3 nucleotides are TGTGCCAGCAGCTTAGGACTAGCGGGAGACCCCGAGCAGTACTTC. It translates to CASSLGLAGDPEQYF. The genes are TRBV7-2 and TRBJ2-7, with TRBD2 matching over 12 bases. Germline assignment: CDR1 SGHTA and CDR2 FQGNSA. The CDR3 length is 15 residues. Trimming removed 1 base from V and 6 bases from J; junction bases left unmatched: 4.

This chain joins TRBV6-5 and TRBJ2-7; TRBD1 matches at 8 bases. There are 13 residues in the CDR3. V trimming: 6 bases; J trimming: 5 bases; junction bases outside the gene matches: 6. Germline V gene lookup returns CDR1 MNHEY and CDR2 SVGAGI. The CDR3 DNA reads TGTGCCAGCAGGGACGGGGGACAGGACGAGCAGTACTTC. Translation gives CASRDGGQDEQYF.

This rearrangement joins TRBV5-1 to TRBJ2-2; TRBD1 matches at 7 bases. V shed 0 bases, J shed 2 bases, and the junction held 1 base outside the gene matches. The CDR3 extends over 15 amino acids. The germline V gene has CDR1 SGHRS and CDR2 YFSETQ. CDR3 DNA: TGCGCCAGCAGCTTGGGACAGGGCAACACCGGGGAGCTGTTTTTT. It encodes CASSLGQGNTGELFF.

This clone came up a few times. The CDR3 loop reads CASSPTRGPDRAGNTIYF. For the CDR3, the DNA is TGTGCCAGCAGCCCGACAAGGGGTCCCGATCGGGCTGGAAACACCATATATTTT. The V gene is TRBV7-9, the J gene TRBJ1-3; a possible D gene is TRBD1 (5 bases). Per germline, CDR1 SEHNR and CDR2 FQNEAQ (reference sequence). The CDR3 runs to 18 residues. V was shortened by 5 bases and J by 2 bases, with 22 bases between the two germline ends.

This clone was counted a single time. The chain links TRBV5-1 to TRBJ2-7, with D unclear. V lost 0 bases and J 0 bases, leaving 10 bases between the germline ends. This CDR3 comprises 15 residues. Germline V gene sequence: CDR1 SGHRS, CDR2 YFSETQ. Written as DNA, the CDR3 is TGCGCCAGCAGCTTGGAACCCGTCAGCTCCTACGAGCAGTACTTC. It is translated as CASSLEPVSSYEQYF.

This sequence joins TRBV5-4 and TRBJ2-1, with 7 positions matching TRBD1. Per germline, CDR1 SGHNT and CDR2 YYREEE (reference sequence). V gave up 3 bases and J gave up 4 bases; unmatched junction bases: 7. CDR3 length equals 15 residues. Here the CDR3 DNA reads TGTGCCAGCAGCTCACGACAGGGTTCTTACAATGAGCAGTTCTTC. This encodes CASSSRQGSYNEQFF.

This chain links TRBV11-1 with TRBJ2-7, with a weak D call TRBD2 (5 bases). V was shortened by 3 bases and J by 0 bases, with 15 bases between the two germline ends. Germline CDR1 and CDR2: SGHAT and FQDESV (reference sequence). The CDR3 covers 16 residues. The chain's CDR3 is CASSFQTGIFSYEQYF. DNA for the CDR3: TGTGCCAGCAGCTTCCAGACGGGGATCTTCTCCTACGAGCAGTACTTC.

The chain employs TRBV7-2 and TRBJ2-5; 8 bases line up with TRBD2. This CDR3 region has 15 residues. The germline V gene has CDR1 SGHTA and CDR2 FQGNSA. Trimming took 5 bases from V and 3 from J; bases not matched to a gene: 8. The CDR3 loop reads CASSRQLAAEETQYF. DNA for the CDR3: TGTGCCAGCAGCAGACAACTAGCGGCAGAAGAGACCCAGTACTTC.

This chain links TRBV6-1 with TRBJ2-2, with D possibly being TRBD1 (6 bases). Germline CDR1 is MNHNS and CDR2 is SASEGT. CDR3 size: 15 residues. Trimming pared 6 bases from V and 0 bases from J, leaving 11 bases between. The CDR3 DNA sequence: TGTGCCAGCAGACGGGGACAAGCGAACACCGGGGAGCTGTTTTTT. Amino acids: CASRRGQANTGELFF.

The rearrangement uses TRBV27 and TRBJ1-5, with D hard to call. In germline, CDR1 is MNHEY, CDR2 SMNVEV (reference sequence). Deletions cut 5 bases from V and 5 bases from J, with 10 bases between. This CDR3 comprises 13 residues. This chain's CDR3 is CASSNGFHQPQHF. CDR3 nucleotide sequence: TGTGCCAGCAGTAACGGGTTCCATCAGCCCCAGCATTTT.